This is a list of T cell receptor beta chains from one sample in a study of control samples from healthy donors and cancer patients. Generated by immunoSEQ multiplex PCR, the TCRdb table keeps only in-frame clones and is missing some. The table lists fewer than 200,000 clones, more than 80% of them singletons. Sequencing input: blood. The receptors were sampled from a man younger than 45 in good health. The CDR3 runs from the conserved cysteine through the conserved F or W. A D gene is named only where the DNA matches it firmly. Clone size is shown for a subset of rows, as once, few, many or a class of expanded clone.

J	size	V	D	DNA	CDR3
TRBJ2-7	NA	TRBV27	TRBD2	TGTGCCAGCAGTGTGCTAGCGGGGGTGGCCTACGAGCAGTACTTC	CASSVLAGVAYEQYF
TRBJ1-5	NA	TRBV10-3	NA	TGTGCCATCAGGGAGGGGCGCGGCAATCAGCCCCAGCATTTT	CAIREGRGNQPQHF
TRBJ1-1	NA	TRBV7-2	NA	TGTGCCAGCTGCCGGGTATTGGGCACTGAAGCTTTCTTT	CASCRVLGTEAFF
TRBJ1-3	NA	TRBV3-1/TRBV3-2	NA	TGTGCCAGCAGCCAAGATATCAGCCAGCGTAACTCTGGAAACACCATATATTTT	CASSQDISQRNSGNTIYF
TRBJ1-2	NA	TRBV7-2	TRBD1	TGTGCCAGCAGGACAGGACAGGTCTACTATGGCTACACCTTC	CASRTGQVYYGYTF
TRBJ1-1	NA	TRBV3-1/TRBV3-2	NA	TGTGCCAGCAGCCAGCCCGGTGGTCAGGCGTACACTGAAGCTTTCTTT	CASSQPGGQAYTEAFF
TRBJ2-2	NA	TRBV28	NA	TGTGCCAGCAGTCCTCAACAGAACACCGGGGAGCTGTTTTTT	CASSPQQNTGELFF
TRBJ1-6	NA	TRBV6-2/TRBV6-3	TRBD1	TGTGCCAGCAGTAGAGGACAGGGAAGAGGTTCACCCCTCCACTTT	CASSRGQGRGSPLHF
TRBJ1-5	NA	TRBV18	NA	TGTGCCAGCTCAGCTCTAAACCGGGATCAGCCCCAGCATTTT	CASSALNRDQPQHF
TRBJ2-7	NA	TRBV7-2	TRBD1	TGTGCCAGCAGCCTTACCGGGACAGGGGGCGCGGGGCAGTACTTC	CASSLTGTGGAGQYF
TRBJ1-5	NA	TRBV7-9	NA	TGTGCCAGCAGCTTAGCCGGTAGCAATCAGCCCCAGCATTTT	CASSLAGSNQPQHF
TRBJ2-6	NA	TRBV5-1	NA	TGCGCCAGCAGCTACGGAAGGGTCGGGGCCAACGTCCTGACTTTC	CASSYGRVGANVLTF
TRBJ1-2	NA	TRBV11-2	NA	TGTGCCAGCAGCTTAGCGTCAGGGAGTCTAGAGGTCACCTTC	CASSLASGSLEVTF
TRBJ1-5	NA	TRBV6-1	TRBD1	TGTGCCAGCAGTGAATCCGACAGGGCTCATCAGCCCCAGCATTTT	CASSESDRAHQPQHF
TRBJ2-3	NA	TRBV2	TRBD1	TGTGCCAGCAGGCCCGGGACAGGGGGAGGGGATACGCAGTATTTT	CASRPGTGGGDTQYF
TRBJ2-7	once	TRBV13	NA	TGTGCCAGCAGCTTGTTGTCAGATTACGAGCAGTACTTC	CASSLLSDYEQYF
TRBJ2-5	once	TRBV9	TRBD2	TGTGCCAGCAGCCCCCGGACTAGCGGGAGCCAAGAGACCCAGTACTTC	CASSPRTSGSQETQYF
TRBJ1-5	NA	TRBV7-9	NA	TGTGCCAGCAGCTTAGCTTCTGGGCAGGGGAGAGGGCCCCAGCATTTT	CASSLASGQGRGPQHF
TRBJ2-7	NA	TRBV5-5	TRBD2	TGTGCCAGCAGCTTGTTGCTAGCGGGGCCCTACGAGCAGTACTTC	CASSLLLAGPYEQYF
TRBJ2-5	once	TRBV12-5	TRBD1	TGTGCTAGTGCCCTGGACAGGGGGTCTGGGACCCAGTACTTC	CASALDRGSGTQYF
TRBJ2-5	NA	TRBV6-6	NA	TGTGCCAGCAGTTACTCGAGAGAAGAGACCCAGTACTTC	CASSYSREETQYF
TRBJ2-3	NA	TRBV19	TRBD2	TGTGCCAGTAGTAGCTGGACTAGCTTGAGCACAGATACGCAGTATTTT	CASSSWTSLSTDTQYF
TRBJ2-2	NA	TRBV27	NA	TGTGCCAGCAGTCCCTACAACCCCACCGGGGAGCTGTTTTTT	CASSPYNPTGELFF
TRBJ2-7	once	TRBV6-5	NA	TGTGCCAGCAGTCGTACCAGAGGGACCTACGAGCAGTACTTC	CASSRTRGTYEQYF
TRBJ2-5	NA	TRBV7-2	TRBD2	TGTGCCAGCAGCTTAAGTCTAGCGGGGCTGAGTGGGGAGACCCAGTACTTC	CASSLSLAGLSGETQYF
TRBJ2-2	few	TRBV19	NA	TGTGCCAGTAAAGCAGGAGCGAACACCGGGGAGCTGTTTTTT	CASKAGANTGELFF
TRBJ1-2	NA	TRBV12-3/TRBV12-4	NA	TGTGCCAGTCTAAGGGGGTACTATGGCTACACCTTC	CASLRGYYGYTF
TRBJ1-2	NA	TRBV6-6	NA	TGTGCCAGCAGGGACTATGGCTACACCTTC	CASRDYGYTF
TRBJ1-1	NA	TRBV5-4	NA	TGTGCCAGCAGCTCCGGGCCTCCTCCTGTGGCTTTCTTT	CASSSGPPPVAFF
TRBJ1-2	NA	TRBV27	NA	TGTGCCAGCAGTTTTGGGAGGGACTATGGCTACACCTTC	CASSFGRDYGYTF
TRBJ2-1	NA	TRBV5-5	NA	TGTGCCAGCAGCTTGGAAAGGGGCCAGGTGCAGTTCTTC	CASSLERGQVQFF
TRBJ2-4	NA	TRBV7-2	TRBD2	TGTGCCAGCAGCCCCGGCGGGGGCAAAAACATTCAGTACTTC	CASSPGGGKNIQYF
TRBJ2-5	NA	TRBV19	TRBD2	TGTGCCAGTAGTATAAGGGGGGAAGGACTAGCAGTTGGGACCCAGTACTTC	CASSIRGEGLAVGTQYF
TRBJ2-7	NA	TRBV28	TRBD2	TGTGCCAGCAGTTCTCCCCGGACTAGCGGTTCCTACGAGCAGTACTTC	CASSSPRTSGSYEQYF
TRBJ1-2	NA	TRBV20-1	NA	TGCAGTGCTAGTCTGGCAGGGGATCATGGCTACACCTTC	CSASLAGDHGYTF
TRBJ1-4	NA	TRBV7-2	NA	TGTGCCAGCAGTCAAACCCTCGTCGCAACTAATGAAAAACTGTTTTTT	CASSQTLVATNEKLFF
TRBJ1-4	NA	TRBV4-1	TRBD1	TGCGCCAGCAGCCAAGATCAGGGACAGAAAACAACTAATGAAAAACTGTTTTTT	CASSQDQGQKTTNEKLFF
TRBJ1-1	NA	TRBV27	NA	TGTGCCAGCAGTCCCACAGGTGGGCCCTTCATGAACACTGAAGCTTTCTTT	CASSPTGGPFMNTEAFF
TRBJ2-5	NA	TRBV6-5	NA	TGTGCCAGCAGTTACTCACAGGGGCGGGGAACCCAGTACTTC	CASSYSQGRGTQYF
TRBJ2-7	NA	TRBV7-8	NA	TGTGCCAGCAGCGGAGGGGGGTCCTACGAGCAGTACTTC	CASSGGGSYEQYF
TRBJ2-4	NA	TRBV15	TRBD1	TGTGCCACCAGCAGTGAACCGGGACAGCAGTACTTC	CATSSEPGQQYF
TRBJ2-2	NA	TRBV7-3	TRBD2	TGTGCCAGCAGCTCCCCGACTAGCGGGACTTACACCGGGGAGCTGTTTTTT	CASSSPTSGTYTGELFF
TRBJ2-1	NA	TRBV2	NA	TGTGCCAGCAGTGAGGACGGAAGCTCCTACAATGAGCAGTTCTTC	CASSEDGSSYNEQFF
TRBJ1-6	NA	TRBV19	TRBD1	TGTGCCAGTAGCGCCGGGACAGGGAATTCACCCCTCCACTTT	CASSAGTGNSPLHF
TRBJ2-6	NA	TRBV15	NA	TGTGCCACCAGCAGAGGAGGCTCTGGGGCCAACGTCCTGACTTTC	CATSRGGSGANVLTF
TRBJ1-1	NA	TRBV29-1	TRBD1	TGCGTAACGACAGGGGGCACTGAAGCTTTCTTT	CVTTGGTEAFF
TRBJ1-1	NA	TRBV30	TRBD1	TGTGCCTGGGACAGGGGATGGGACACTGAAGCTTTCTTT	CAWDRGWDTEAFF
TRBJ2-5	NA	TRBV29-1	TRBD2	TGCAGCGTCTGTCTAGCGGAGCACCAAGAGACCCAGTACTTC	CSVCLAEHQETQYF
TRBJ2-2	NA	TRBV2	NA	TGTGCCAGCACCCTCAGTCCGAACACCGGGGAGCTGTTTTTT	CASTLSPNTGELFF
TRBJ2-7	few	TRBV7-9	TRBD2	TGTGCCAGCAGCTCGCCGGGACTAGGGTATCTCGAGCAGTACTTC	CASSSPGLGYLEQYF